The entry below gives a single T cell receptor beta chain sequence along with its context. Its antigen is undetermined. The TCR beta cDNA libraries contained unique molecular identifiers. Each CDR3 protein is one row after TCRdb ran MiXCR on the PCR reads. Of roughly 800,000 distinct CDR3 sequences listed, approximately 57% were seen once; the top ten hold over 4%. Germline CDR1 SGHRS, CDR2 YFSETQ. With 0 bases removed from V and 2 bases from J, the gap between germline ends came to 18 bases. The CDR3 runs to 17 residues. This sample is drawn from a study of post-analysis software for immune sequencing data. Study-wide results and caveats: A handful of TRBV segments occurring more often in patients than controls included TRBV5-6, TRBV5-1 and TRBV20-1.

The TCR originated in a girl between 5 and 17 years old with multiple sclerosis. The specimen was blood. The genes are TRBV5-1 and TRBJ2-7; D possibly corresponds to TRBD2 (5 bases). CDR3 sequence (DNA): TGCGCCAGCAGCTTGGCCCCGACCCTTGCGGGCACCTACGAGCAGTACTTC. Encoded protein: CASSLAPTLAGTYEQYF.